Given below is one T cell receptor (beta chain) in context. This entry belongs to a study of blood T cell repertoires in COVID-19. At the level of the study: Both acute and convalescent COVID-19 samples were obtained from the United States, Italy and Spain.

Participant age was 18 to 89 years, and participants resided in about 25 US areas. Participant-reported clinical history was the basis for cohort assignment. In the study's own analysis: Reference gene primers were amplified, and this amplification served to estimate nucleated cell counts. TCRdb keeps only in-frame clones here, not all; method: immunoSEQ multiplex PCR. The V and J calls and the clone size are those of that table, but D and trimming were determined from the DNA. The table lists 350,000 to 400,000 clones, approximately 89% of them singletons, with about 0.9% in the top ten. The V end lost 4 bases, the J end lost 7 bases, and 15 bases lay between the germline ends. CDR1 is MNHNY and CDR2 is SVGAGI in the germline V gene (reference sequence). The CDR3 totals 14 residues.

The receptor's source is a middle-aged woman who had been exposed to COVID-19. Material for sequencing was PBMCs or T cells enriched from blood (not recorded which). The chain is built from TRBV6-6 and TRBJ2-3; TRBD2 is a possible D gene (6 bases). In DNA, the CDR3 is TGTGCCAGCAGTTTGGACTATGATTCCTATACGCAGTATTTT. Its protein is CASSLDYDSYTQYF.